The rows below give T cell receptor beta chains drawn from one sample of a study of patients and donors after allogeneic stem cell transplantation. TCRdb re-called the RT-PCR reads through MiXCR, storing one row per CDR3 protein. Of over 400,000 distinct CDR3 sequences in the sample, approximately 16% are singletons; the top ten hold less than 9.5%. Input material: blood, either unsorted or a sorted T cell fraction (not recorded which). The receptors originated from a human donor who was either an allogeneic HSCT recipient or a stem cell or donor lymphocyte infusion donor (not recorded which). It is not recorded whose cells these are; they may come from a transplant donor. The CDR3 runs from the conserved cysteine through the conserved F or W. D genes are given only for firm matches. Rows may omit the clone size; those that give it use once, few, many or a size class.

j_gene | v_gene | d_gene | abundance | CDR3nt | CDR3aa
TRBJ2-3 | TRBV20-1 | TRBD2 | - | TGCAGTGCTAGGAGAAAGCCGGGACTAGCGGGAGCAGATACGCAGTATTTT | CSARRKPGLAGADTQYF
TRBJ1-5 | TRBV20-1 | - | many | TGCAGTGCTAGATTCCGGGGCCTGGGCAATCAGCCCCAGCATTTT | CSARFRGLGNQPQHF
TRBJ2-1 | TRBV14 | TRBD2 | few | TGTGCCAGCAGCCCGGCCGGGACTAGCGGGGGGGCGTCGTTCTTC | CASSPAGTSGGASFF
TRBJ2-7 | TRBV5-1 | - | - | TGCGCCAGCAGCTTAAGGGGCAGCGACCGGTACGAGCAGTACTTC | CASSLRGSDRYEQYF
TRBJ2-5 | TRBV20-1 | TRBD2 | few | TGCAGTGCTAGTCCCTGGAACGGGAGGGCCCAAGAGACCCAGTACTTC | CSASPWNGRAQETQYF
TRBJ2-2 | TRBV10-3 | - | once | TGTGCCATCAGTAACGCAAACACCGGGGAGCTGTTTTTT | CAISNANTGELFF
TRBJ2-2 | TRBV4-2 | TRBD2 | - | TGTGCCAGCAGCCAAGAGACTAGCGGGGGGTTGGCCGGGGAGCTGTTTTTT | CASSQETSGGLAGELFF
TRBJ2-7 | TRBV7-9 | TRBD1 | many | TGTGCCAGCAGCTGGGACAGGCGAACCTACGAGCAGTACTTC | CASSWDRRTYEQYF
TRBJ1-1 | TRBV2 | - | few | TGTGCCAGCAGTGCCGGACGGTACACTGAAGCTTTCTTT | CASSAGRYTEAFF
TRBJ2-3 | TRBV9 | - | - | TGTGCCAGCAGCGTAGGGAGTATAGAGGGGAAAGATACGCAGTATTTT | CASSVGSIEGKDTQYF
TRBJ1-1 | TRBV6-5 | - | few | TGTGCCAGCAGTTCCGCCCGGACCTTTTTCTTT | CASSSARTFFF
TRBJ2-7 | TRBV3-1 | - | - | TGTGCCAGCAGCCAAGGGCTATGGGAGACGTACGAGCAGTACTTC | CASSQGLWETYEQYF
TRBJ1-2 | TRBV12-3/TRBV12-4 | - | many | TGTGCCAGCAGTCTCCGGGAGGGTAGCGGCTACACCTTC | CASSLREGSGYTF
TRBJ2-1 | TRBV20-1 | - | many | TGCAGTGCTAGAGATATTAAATACAATGAGCAGTTCTTC | CSARDIKYNEQFF
TRBJ1-5 | TRBV7-6 | - | - | TGTGCCAGCAGCTTATGGGATAGCAATCAGCCCCAGCATTTT | CASSLWDSNQPQHF
TRBJ2-7 | TRBV9 | - | few | TGTGCCAGCAGCGGGCTTTTTACCCACGAGCAGTACTTC | CASSGLFTHEQYF
TRBJ2-7 | TRBV12-3/TRBV12-4 | - | - | TGTGCCACCGCGGCCAGGGTCTTCTACGAGCAGTACTTC | CATAARVFYEQYF
TRBJ2-7 | TRBV12-3/TRBV12-4 | TRBD1 | many | TGTGCCAGCAGTTCGGACAGGAAGACCTACGAGCAGTACTTC | CASSSDRKTYEQYF
TRBJ1-5 | TRBV2 | - | - | TGTGCCAGCAGTACAGGGAAAGTTCAGCCCCAGCATTTT | CASSTGKVQPQHF
TRBJ2-4 | TRBV7-3 | TRBD2 | - | TGTGCCAGCAGCTTAACCGGACTAGCGGGGAACCTAGCCAAAAACATTCAGTACTTC | CASSLTGLAGNLAKNIQYF
TRBJ2-1 | TRBV6-5 | - | many | TGTGCCAGCAGTTCCGTAAGCTCCTACAATGAGCAGTTCTTC | CASSSVSSYNEQFF
TRBJ2-3 | TRBV7-9 | - | - | TGTGCCAGCAGCCGAGGATATGAGAGGGATACGCAGTATTTT | CASSRGYERDTQYF
TRBJ1-2 | TRBV5-1 | TRBD1 | - | TGCGCCAGCAGCTCCTCTCCGGGACAGGCGTTGGGCTACACCTTC | CASSSSPGQALGYTF
TRBJ1-1 | TRBV5-1 | - | - | TGCGCCAGCAGCTTCCTGGTTATTCCCACTGAAGCTTTCTTT | CASSFLVIPTEAFF
TRBJ1-2 | TRBV25-1 | - | - | TGTGCCAGCAGTGCCGGGATGCGGCATGGCTACACCTTC | CASSAGMRHGYTF
TRBJ2-3 | TRBV4-3 | - | few | TGCGCCAGCAGCCACGGGGGCGCGGATACGCAGTATTTT | CASSHGGADTQYF
TRBJ2-7 | TRBV5-5 | TRBD2 | many | TGTGCCAGCAGCTTGCGGGGGGTAGCCTACGAGCAGTACTTC | CASSLRGVAYEQYF
TRBJ2-3 | TRBV24-1 | TRBD1 | - | TGTGCCACCAGTGATAAGGACAGGGTTAGCACAGATACGCAGTATTTT | CATSDKDRVSTDTQYF
TRBJ2-3 | TRBV4-1 | - | - | TGCGCCAGCAGCCAAGGGCCGGGACCGGGCACAGATACGCAGTATTTT | CASSQGPGPGTDTQYF
TRBJ1-1 | TRBV5-1 | TRBD1 | few | TGCGCCAGCAGCCCTCTTTGGGTCCCGGGACAGGGTTTGAACACTGAAGCTTTCTTT | CASSPLWVPGQGLNTEAFF
TRBJ2-5 | TRBV24-1 | - | - | TGTGCCACCAGTGATCAATTCCCCGTGACCCAGTACTTC | CATSDQFPVTQYF
TRBJ2-7 | TRBV29-1 | - | - | TGCAGCGTTGACGCAGGGAGGAACGAGCAGTACTTC | CSVDAGRNEQYF
TRBJ1-1 | TRBV10-3 | - | few | TGTGCCATCAGTGAGTCAGACACTGTGGCTGAAGCTTTCTTT | CAISESDTVAEAFF
TRBJ2-1 | TRBV5-1 | - | - | TGCGCCAGCAGCTCACAGGGTTTCAATGAGCAGTTCTTC | CASSSQGFNEQFF
TRBJ1-5 | TRBV6-2/TRBV6-3 | TRBD1 | - | TGTGCCAGCACCGACAGGGGCAATCAGCCCCAGCATTTT | CASTDRGNQPQHF
TRBJ2-3 | TRBV3-1 | TRBD2 | - | TGTGCCAGCAGCCAAGCGGGGGGGCTCTGGGATACGCAGTATTTT | CASSQAGGLWDTQYF
TRBJ2-5 | TRBV6-1 | - | - | TGTGCCAGCAGTGAAGAGGTATGGGCGAGAGAGACCCAGTACTTC | CASSEEVWARETQYF
TRBJ1-2 | TRBV6-1 | - | - | TGTGCCAGCACCCGCGGGGATCTCTCCTATGGCTACACCTTC | CASTRGDLSYGYTF
TRBJ1-1 | TRBV6-5 | - | few | TGTGCCAGCAGTTACCGGCCATCCGCTTACACTGAAGCTTTCTTT | CASSYRPSAYTEAFF